This is a list of T cell receptor beta chains from one sample in a study of blood T cells in healthy people across ages. TCRdb fed the 5' RACE reads into MiXCR, producing one record per CDR3 protein. The sample records hundreds of thousands of distinct CDR3 sequences, under 30% being singletons. Sequences were obtained from blood. The source of these receptors is a woman aged 80 or over in good health. Both conserved end residues are trimmed from each CDR3. Fields, in order: V gene, J gene, CDR3 protein.

TRBV20-1	TRBJ1-2	SARVQLLSYGYT
TRBV20-1	TRBJ2-5	SAHRQSTETQY
TRBV19	TRBJ2-3	ASSHGLASAADTQY
TRBV30	TRBJ1-2	AWSVSEHYGYT
TRBV7-6	TRBJ2-5	AGSSRWGAGETQY
TRBV5-1	TRBJ2-2	ASSTLSDSGGHTGELF
TRBV6-5	TRBJ1-2	ASSRVKFGGYT
TRBV6-5	TRBJ2-1	ASSYFGGFQGNEQF
TRBV5-1	TRBJ2-1	ASSLWSGGYNEQF
TRBV27	TRBJ2-1	ASSLQGLVNEQF